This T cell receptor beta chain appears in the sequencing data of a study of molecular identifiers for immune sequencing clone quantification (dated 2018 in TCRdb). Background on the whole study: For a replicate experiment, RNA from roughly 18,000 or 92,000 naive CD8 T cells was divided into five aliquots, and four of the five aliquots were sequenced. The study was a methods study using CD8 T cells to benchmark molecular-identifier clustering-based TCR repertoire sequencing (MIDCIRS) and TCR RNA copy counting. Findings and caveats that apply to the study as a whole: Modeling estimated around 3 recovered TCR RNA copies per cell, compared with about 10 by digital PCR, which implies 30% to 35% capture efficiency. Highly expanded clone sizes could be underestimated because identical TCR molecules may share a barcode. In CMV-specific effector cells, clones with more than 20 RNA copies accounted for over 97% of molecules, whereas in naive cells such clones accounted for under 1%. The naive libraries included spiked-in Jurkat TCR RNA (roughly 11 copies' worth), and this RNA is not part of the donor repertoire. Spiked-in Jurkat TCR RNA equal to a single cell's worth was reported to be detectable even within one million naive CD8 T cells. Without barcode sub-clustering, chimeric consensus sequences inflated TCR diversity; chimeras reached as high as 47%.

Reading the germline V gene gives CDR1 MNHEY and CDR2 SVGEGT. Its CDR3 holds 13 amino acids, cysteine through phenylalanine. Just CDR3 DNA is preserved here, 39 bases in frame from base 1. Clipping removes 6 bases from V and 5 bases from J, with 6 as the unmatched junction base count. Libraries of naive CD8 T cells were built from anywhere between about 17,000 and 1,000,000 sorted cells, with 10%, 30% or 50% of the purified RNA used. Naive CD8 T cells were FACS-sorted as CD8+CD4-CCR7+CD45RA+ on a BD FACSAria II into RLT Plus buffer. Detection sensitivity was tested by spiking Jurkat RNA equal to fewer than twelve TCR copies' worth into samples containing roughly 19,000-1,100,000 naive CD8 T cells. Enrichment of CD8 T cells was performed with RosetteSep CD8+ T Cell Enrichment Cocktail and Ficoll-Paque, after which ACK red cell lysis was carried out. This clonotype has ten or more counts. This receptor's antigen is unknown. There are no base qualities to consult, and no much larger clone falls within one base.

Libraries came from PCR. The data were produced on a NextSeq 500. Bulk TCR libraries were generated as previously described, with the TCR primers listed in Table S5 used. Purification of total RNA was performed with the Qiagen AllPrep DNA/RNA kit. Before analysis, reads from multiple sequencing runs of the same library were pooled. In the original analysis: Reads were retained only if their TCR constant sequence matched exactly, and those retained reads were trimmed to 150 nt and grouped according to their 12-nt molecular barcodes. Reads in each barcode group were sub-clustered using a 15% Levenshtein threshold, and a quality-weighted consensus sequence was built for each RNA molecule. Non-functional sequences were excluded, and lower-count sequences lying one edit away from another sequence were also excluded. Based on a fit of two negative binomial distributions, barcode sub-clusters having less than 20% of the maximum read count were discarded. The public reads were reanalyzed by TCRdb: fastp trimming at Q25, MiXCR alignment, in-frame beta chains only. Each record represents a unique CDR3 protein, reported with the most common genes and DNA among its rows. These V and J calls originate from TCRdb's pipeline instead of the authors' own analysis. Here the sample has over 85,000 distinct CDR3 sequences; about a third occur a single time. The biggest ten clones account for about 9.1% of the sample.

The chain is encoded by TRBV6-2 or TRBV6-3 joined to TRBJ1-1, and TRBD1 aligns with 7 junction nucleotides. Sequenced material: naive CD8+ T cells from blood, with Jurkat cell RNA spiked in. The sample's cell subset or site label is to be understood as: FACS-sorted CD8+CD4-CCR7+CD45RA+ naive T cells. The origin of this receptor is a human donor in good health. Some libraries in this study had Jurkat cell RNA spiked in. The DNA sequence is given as TGTGCCAGCAGATCAGGACAGGCGACTGAAGCTTTCTTT. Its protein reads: CASRSGQATEAFF.